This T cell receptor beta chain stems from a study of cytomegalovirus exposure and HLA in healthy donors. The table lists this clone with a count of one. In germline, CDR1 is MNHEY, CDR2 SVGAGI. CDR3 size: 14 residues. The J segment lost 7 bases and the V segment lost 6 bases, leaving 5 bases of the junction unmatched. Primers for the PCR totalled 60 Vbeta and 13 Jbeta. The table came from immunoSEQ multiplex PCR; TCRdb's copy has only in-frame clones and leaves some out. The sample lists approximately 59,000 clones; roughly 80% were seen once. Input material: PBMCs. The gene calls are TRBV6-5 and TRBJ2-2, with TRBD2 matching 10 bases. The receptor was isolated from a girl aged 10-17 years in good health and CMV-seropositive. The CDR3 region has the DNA TGTGCCAGCAGACTAGCGGGAATAGTCGGGGAGCTGTTTTTT. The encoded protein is CASRLAGIVGELFF.